The clone carrying this T cell receptor beta chain has just one count. CDR1 and CDR2 (germline): LNHNV, YYDKDF (reference sequence). V was cut by 0 bases and J by 3 bases, with 9 bases left in between. The length of the CDR3 is 16 residues. Clones were sequenced by immunoSEQ multiplex PCR, and TCRdb holds only the in-frame ones, with some missing. The sample holds around 60,000 clones, roughly nine tenths seen once. This record belongs to a study of blood T cell repertoires in COVID-19. The receptor comes from a man in his 60s with acute or convalescent COVID-19. The sequencing sample was made of peripheral blood. This chain connects TRBV15 to TRBJ2-6; the D gene is possibly TRBD2 (6 bases). For the CDR3, the DNA is TGTGCCACCAGCAGAGAACGGGGGATTGGGGCCAACGTCCTGACTTTC. Translated: CATSRERGIGANVLTF.